This T cell receptor (beta chain) was sequenced in a study of blood T cell repertoires in COVID-19. Study summary: In each case, the material was cDNA or gDNA derived from T cells, B-cell-depleted T cells, or PBMCs.

Per the study methods: Amplified reference gene primers provided the basis for estimating nucleated cell counts. Data came from immunoSEQ multiplex PCR; TCRdb stores just in-frame clones and leaves some out. V and J calls and clone size are given by that table; D and trimming were obtained from the DNA. The sample carries 100,000 to 130,000 clones, 88% recorded once. CDR1 is MNHEY, CDR2 SVGEGT, per germline. This CDR3 comprises 14 residues. Unmatched junction bases numbered 2, after V lost 6 bases and J lost 2 bases. The TCR comes from a middle-aged man with active or convalescent COVID-19. The sample was peripheral blood. J is TRBJ2-5 and V is TRBV6-2 or TRBV6-3, with TRBD2 matching over 11 bases. CDR3 DNA sequence: TGTGCCAGCAGCCGACTAGCGGGGCAAGAGACCCAGTACTTC. Its translation is CASSRLAGQETQYF.